In its sample, the clone carrying this T cell receptor (beta chain) was seen a few times. The antigen is not known. Survey-depth immunoSEQ sequencing covered TCR beta CDR3 regions. The assay was immunoSEQ multiplex PCR, and TCRdb's table has in-frame clones only and misses some. The data contain about 5,900 clones, less than 70% of them singletons. This sample was included in a study of CD8 T cell repertoires and HIV-1 epitope variants. Across the study: T cells were stimulated with Twenty-five Gag and Nef peptides separately. A roughly 9-day culture received IL-2, IL-7 and IL-15 on days 3 and 7. Epitopes were three Gag families plus Nef HW9 and YT9.

The germline gives CDR1 MNHNS, CDR2 SASEGT. With 3 bases removed from V and 6 bases from J, the gap between germline ends came to 6 bases. The CDR3 contains 11 residues. The chain joins TRBV6-1 to TRBJ2-7; no definite D call. This sequence was found in a male donor with HIV. Input material: cultured CD8+ T cells derived from PBMCs. The CDR3 DNA reads as TGTGCCAGCAGTGACAGACCCGAGCAGTACTTC. Amino acids: CASSDRPEQYF.